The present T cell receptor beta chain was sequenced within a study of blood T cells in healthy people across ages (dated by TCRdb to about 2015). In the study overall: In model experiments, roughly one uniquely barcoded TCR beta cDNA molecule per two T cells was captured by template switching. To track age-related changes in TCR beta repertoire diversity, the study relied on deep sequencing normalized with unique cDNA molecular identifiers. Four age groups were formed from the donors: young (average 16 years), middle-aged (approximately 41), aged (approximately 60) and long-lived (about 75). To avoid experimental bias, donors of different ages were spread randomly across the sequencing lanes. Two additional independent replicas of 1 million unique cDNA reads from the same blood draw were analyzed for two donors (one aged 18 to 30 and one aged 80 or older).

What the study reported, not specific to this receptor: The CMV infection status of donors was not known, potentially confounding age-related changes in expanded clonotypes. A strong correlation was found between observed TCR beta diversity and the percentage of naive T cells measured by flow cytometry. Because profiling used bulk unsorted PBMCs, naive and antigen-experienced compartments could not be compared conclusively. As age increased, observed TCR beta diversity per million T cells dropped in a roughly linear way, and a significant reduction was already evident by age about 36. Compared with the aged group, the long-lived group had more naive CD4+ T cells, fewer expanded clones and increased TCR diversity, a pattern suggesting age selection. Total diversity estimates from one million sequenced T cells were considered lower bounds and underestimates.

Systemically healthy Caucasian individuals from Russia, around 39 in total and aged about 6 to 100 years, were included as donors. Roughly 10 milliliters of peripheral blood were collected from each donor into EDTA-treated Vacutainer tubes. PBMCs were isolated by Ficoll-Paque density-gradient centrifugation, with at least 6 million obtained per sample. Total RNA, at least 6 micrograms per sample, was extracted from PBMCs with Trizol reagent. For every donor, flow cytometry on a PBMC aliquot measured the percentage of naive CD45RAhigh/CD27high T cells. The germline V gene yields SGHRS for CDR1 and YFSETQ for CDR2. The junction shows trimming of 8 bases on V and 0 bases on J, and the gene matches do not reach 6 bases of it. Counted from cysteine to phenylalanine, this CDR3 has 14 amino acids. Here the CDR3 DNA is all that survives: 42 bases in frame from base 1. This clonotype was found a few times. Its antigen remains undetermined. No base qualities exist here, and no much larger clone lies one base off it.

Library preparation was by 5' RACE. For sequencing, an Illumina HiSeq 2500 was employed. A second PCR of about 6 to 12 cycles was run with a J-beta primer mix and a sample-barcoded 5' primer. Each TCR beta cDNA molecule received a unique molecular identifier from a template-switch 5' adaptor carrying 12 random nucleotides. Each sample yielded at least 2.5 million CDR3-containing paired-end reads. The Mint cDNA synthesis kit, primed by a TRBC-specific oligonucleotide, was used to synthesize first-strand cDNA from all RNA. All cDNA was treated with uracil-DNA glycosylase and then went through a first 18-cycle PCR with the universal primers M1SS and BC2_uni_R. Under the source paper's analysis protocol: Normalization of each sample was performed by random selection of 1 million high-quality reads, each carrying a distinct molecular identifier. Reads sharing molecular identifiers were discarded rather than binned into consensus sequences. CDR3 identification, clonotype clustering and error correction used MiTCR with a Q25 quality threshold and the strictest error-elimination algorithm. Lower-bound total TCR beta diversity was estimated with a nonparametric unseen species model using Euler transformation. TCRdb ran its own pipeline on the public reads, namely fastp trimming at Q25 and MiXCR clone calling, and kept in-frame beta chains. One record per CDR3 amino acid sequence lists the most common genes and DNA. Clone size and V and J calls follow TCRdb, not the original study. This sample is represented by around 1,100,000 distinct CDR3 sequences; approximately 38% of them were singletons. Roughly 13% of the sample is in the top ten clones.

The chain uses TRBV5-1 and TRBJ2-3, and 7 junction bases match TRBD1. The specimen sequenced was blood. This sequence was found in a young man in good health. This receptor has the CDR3 CASRPGQSTDTQYF. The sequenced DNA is TGCGCCAGTAGACCGGGACAGAGCACAGATACGCAGTATTTT.